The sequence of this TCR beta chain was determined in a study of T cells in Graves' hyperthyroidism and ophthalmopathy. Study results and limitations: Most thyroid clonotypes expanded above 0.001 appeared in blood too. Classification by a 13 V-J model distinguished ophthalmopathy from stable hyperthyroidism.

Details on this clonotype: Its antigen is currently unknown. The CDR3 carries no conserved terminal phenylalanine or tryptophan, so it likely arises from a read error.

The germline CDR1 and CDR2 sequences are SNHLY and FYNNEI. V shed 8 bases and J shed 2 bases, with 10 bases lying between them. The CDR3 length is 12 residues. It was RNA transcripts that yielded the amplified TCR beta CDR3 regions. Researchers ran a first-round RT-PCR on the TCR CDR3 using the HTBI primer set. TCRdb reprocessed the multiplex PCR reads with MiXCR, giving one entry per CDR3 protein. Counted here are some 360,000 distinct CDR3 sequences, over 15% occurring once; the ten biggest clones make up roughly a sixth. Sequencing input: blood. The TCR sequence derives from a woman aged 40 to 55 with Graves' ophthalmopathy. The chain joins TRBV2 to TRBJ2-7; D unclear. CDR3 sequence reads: CASSGGPYEQYL. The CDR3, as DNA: TGTGCCAGCTCTGGCGGCCCCTACGAGCAGTACCTC.